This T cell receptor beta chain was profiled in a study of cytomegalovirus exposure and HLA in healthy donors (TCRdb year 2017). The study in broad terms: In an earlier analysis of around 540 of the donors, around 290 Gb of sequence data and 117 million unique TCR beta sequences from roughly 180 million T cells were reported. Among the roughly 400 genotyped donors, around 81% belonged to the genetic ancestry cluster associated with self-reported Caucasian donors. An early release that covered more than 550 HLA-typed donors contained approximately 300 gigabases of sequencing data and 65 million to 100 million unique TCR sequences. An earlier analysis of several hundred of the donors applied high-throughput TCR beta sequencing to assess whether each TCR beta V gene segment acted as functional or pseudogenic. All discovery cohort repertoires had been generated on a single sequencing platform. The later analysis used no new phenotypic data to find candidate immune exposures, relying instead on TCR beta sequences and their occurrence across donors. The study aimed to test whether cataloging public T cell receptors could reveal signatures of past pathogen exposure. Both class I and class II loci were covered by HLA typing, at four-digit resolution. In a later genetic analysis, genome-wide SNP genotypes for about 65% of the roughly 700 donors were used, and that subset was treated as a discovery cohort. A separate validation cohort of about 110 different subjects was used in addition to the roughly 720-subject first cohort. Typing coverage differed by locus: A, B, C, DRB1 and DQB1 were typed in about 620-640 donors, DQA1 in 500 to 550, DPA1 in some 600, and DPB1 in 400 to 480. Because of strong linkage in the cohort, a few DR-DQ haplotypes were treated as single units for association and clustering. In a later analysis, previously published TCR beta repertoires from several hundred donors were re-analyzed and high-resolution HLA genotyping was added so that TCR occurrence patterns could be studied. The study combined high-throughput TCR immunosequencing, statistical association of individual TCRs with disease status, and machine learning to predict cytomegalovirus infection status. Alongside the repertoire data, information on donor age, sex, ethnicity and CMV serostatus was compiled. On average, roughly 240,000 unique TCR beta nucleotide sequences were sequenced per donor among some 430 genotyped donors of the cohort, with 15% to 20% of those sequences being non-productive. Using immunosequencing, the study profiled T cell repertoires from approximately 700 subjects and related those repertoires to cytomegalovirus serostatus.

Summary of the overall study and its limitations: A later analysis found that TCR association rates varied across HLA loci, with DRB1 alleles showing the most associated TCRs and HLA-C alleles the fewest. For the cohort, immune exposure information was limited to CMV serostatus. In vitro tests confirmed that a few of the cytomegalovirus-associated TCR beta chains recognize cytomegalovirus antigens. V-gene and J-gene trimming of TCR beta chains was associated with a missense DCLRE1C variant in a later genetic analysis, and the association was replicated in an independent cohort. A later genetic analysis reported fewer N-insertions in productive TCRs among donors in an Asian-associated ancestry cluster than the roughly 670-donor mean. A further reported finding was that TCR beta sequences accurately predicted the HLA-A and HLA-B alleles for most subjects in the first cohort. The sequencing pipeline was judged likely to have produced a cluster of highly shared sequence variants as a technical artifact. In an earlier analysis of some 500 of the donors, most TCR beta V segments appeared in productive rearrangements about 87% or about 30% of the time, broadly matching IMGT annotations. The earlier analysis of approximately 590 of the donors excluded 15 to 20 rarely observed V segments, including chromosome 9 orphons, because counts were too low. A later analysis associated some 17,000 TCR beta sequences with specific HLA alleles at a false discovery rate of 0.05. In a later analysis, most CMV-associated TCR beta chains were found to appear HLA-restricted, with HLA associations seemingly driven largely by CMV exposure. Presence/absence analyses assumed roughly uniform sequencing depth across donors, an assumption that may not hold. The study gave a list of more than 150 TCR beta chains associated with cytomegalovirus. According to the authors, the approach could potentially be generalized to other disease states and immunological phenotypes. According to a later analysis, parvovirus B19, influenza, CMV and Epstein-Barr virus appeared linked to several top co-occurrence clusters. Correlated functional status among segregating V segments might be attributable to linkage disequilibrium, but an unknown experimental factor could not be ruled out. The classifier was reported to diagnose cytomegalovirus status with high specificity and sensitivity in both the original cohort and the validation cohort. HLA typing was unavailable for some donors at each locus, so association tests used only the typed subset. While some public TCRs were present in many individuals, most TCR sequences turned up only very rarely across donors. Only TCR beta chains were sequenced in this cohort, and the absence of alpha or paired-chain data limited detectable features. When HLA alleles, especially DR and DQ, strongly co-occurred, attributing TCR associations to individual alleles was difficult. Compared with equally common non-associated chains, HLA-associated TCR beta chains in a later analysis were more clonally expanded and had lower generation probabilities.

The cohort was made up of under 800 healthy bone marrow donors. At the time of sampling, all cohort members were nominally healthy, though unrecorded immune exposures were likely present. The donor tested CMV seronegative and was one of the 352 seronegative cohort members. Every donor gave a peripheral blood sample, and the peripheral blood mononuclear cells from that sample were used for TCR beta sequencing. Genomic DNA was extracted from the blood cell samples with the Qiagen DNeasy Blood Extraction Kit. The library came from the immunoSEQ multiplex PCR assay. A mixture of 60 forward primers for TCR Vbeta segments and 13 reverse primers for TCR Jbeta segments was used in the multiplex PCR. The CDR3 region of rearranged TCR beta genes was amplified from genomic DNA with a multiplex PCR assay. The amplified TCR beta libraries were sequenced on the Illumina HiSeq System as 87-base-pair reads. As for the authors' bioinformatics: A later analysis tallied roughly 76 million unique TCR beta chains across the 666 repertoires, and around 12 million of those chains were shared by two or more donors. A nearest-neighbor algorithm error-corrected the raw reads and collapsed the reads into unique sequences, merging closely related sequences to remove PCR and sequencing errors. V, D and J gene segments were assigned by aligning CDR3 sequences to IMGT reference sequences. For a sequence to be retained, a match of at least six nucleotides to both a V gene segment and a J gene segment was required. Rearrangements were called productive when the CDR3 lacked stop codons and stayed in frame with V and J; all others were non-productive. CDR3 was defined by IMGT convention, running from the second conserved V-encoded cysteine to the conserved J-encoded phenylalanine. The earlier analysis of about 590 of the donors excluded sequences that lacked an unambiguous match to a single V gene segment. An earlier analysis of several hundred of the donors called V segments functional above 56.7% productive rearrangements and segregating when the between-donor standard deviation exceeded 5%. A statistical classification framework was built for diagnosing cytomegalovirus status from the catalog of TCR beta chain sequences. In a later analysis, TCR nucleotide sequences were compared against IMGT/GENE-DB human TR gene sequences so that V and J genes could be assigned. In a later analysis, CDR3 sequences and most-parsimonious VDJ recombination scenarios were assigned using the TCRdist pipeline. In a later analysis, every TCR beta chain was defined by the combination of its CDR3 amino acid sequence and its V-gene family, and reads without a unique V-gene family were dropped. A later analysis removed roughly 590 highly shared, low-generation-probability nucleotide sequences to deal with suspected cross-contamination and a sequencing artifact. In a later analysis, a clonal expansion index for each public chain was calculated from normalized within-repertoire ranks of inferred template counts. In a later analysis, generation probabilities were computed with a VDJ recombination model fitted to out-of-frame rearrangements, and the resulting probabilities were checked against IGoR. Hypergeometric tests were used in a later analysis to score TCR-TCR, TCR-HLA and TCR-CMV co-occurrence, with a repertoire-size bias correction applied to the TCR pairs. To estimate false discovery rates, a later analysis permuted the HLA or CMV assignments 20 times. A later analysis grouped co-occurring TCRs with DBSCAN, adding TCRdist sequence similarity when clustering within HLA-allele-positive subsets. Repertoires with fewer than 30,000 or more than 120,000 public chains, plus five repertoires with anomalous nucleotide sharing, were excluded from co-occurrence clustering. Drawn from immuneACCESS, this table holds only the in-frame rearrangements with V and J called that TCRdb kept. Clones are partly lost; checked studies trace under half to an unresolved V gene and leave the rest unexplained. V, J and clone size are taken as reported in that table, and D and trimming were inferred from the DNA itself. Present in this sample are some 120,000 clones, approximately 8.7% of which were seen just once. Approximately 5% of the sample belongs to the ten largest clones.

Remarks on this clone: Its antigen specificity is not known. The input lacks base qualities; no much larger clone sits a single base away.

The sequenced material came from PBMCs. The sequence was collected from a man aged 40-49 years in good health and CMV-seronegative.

Here the CDR3 is given as CASSFGQGNYNEQFF. The base sequence is TGTGCCAGTAGTTTTGGACAGGGCAATTACAATGAGCAGTTCTTC. Recombination joined TRBV19 with TRBJ2-1, and 8 junction bases match TRBD1. The junction shows trimming of 5 bases on V and 4 bases on J, and the gene matches do not reach 7 bases of it. The germline V gene (reference sequence) provides CDR1 LNHDA and CDR2 SQIVND. Taken from cysteine to phenylalanine, the CDR3 has 15 residues. CDR3 DNA is the only sequence kept; it has 45 bases, read in frame from the first base.